This passage covers 11 T cell receptor beta chains from one sample sequenced in a study of blood T cell repertoires in COVID-19. The assay was immunoSEQ multiplex PCR, and TCRdb's table has in-frame clones only and misses some. The sample has fewer than 200,000 clones, 85% to 90% seen once. Sample: peripheral blood. These receptors originate from a woman aged 60 to 75 with acute or convalescent COVID-19.

The chain combines TRBV24-1 with TRBJ2-1; 7 bases line up with TRBD1. This CDR3 contains 15 residues. The germline CDR1 and CDR2 sequences are KGHDR and SFDVKD. J gave up 3 bases and V 4 bases, and 5 bases lay outside the gene matches. The CDR3 DNA reads TGTGCCACCAGTGACCCGGACAGGAACTACAATGAGCAGTTCTTC. Translating it yields CATSDPDRNYNEQFF.

This chain uses TRBV4-2 with TRBJ2-3, with 13 bases matching TRBD2. Germline V gene data show CDR1 as LGHNA and CDR2 as YNFKEQ. The CDR3 has 18 amino acids. The V and J ends lost 3 bases and 7 bases, in that order; junction bases with no gene match: 13. Here the CDR3 DNA reads TGTGCCAGCAGCCAGAAGGTAGGGACTAGCGGGAAGGGACATACGCAGTATTTT. Amino acid sequence: CASSQKVGTSGKGHTQYF.

This chain connects TRBV4-1 to TRBJ2-6, with 12 bases identical to TRBD2. V lost 0 bases, J lost 0 bases, and 0 bases stayed unmatched. Germline assignment: CDR1 MGHRA and CDR2 YSYEKL. This CDR3 is 18 amino acids long. The CDR3 nucleotides read TGCGCCAGCAGCCAAGAGGGACTAGCGGGCTCTGGGGCCAACGTCCTGACTTTC. As protein: CASSQEGLAGSGANVLTF.

This clone appeared a single time. This sequence joins TRBV6-2 or TRBV6-3 and TRBJ2-3; D ambiguous. The CDR3 extends over 13 amino acids. V shed 2 bases and J shed 8 bases, with 11 bases lying between them. CDR1 is MNHEY and CDR2 is SVGEGT in the germline V gene. The CDR3 bases are TGTGCCAGCAGTTACGCAGGCCCAGGTACGCAGTATTTT. It is translated as CASSYAGPGTQYF.

The rearrangement uses TRBV30 and TRBJ1-1, with a possible D match to TRBD1 (6 bases). The CDR3 is 13 residues long. Germline CDR1 GTSNPN, CDR2 SVGIG (reference sequence). Trimming left V 5 bases short and J 0 bases short, with 10 bases between. DNA for the CDR3: TGTGCCTGGGGGAGGACAGTGAACACTGAAGCTTTCTTT. Its protein product is CAWGRTVNTEAFF.

V gene TRBV5-1 combines with J gene TRBJ2-1; TRBD2 matches 8 bases. The CDR3 consists of 16 residues. Germline loops: CDR1 SGHRS, CDR2 YFSETQ. V lost 1 base, J lost 8 bases, and 11 bases stayed unmatched. The CDR3 loop reads CASSLMSSGINYEQFF. The DNA of the CDR3 is TGCGCCAGCAGCTTGATGAGTAGCGGGATTAACTATGAGCAGTTCTTC.

The chain is built from TRBV6-5 and TRBJ1-2, with 8 bases fitting TRBD1. From germline, CDR1 is MNHEY and CDR2 SVGAGI. The CDR3 length is 14 residues. Trimming took 6 bases from V and 8 from J; bases not matched to a gene: 11. The CDR3: CASSLVRGQGGYTF. The CDR3 DNA follows: TGTGCCAGCAGCCTCGTCAGGGGGCAAGGGGGCTACACCTTC.

This clone appeared a few times. V gene TRBV10-1 combines with J gene TRBJ1-2; TRBD1 might be the D (5 bases). Deletions cut 3 bases from V and 7 bases from J, with 12 bases between. The germline V gene encodes CDR1 WNHNN and CDR2 SYGVQD (reference sequence). The CDR3 extends over 13 amino acids. This CDR3 is CASSDRVGGGYTF. DNA of the CDR3: TGCGCCAGCAGTGACAGGGTTGGTGGTGGCTACACCTTC.

The chain has TRBV28 and TRBJ2-7; TRBD2 matches 12 bases. The CDR3 has 14 residues. With V trimmed by 7 bases and J by 3 bases, 4 bases remained unmatched. Per germline, CDR1 MDHEN and CDR2 SYDVKM. The CDR3 region is CASKTSGRFYEQYF. CDR3 DNA sequence: TGTGCCAGCAAAACTAGCGGGAGGTTCTACGAGCAGTACTTC.

A few counts support this clone. The chain has TRBV29-1 and TRBJ2-7, with D possibly matching TRBD2 (6 bases). V lost 7 bases to trimming and J lost 5 bases, with 33 bases between them. From germline, CDR1 is SQVTM and CDR2 ANQGSEA. This CDR3 is built from 18 residues. CDR3: CSAEVWQVPGGEVHEQYV. Written as DNA, the CDR3 is TGCAGCGCCGAGGTTTGGCAGGTCCCCGGGGGTGAAGTCCACGAGCAGTACGTC.

The J gene is TRBJ1-1, the V gene TRBV2, with D possibly matching TRBD1 (5 bases). Germline V CDR1 and CDR2: SNHLY, FYNNEI. V shed 3 bases and J shed 1 base, with 9 bases lying between them. CDR3 length: 14 residues. The CDR3: CASSEEGSNTEAFF. The CDR3 DNA follows: TGTGCCAGCAGTGAGGAGGGGTCGAACACTGAAGCTTTCTTT.